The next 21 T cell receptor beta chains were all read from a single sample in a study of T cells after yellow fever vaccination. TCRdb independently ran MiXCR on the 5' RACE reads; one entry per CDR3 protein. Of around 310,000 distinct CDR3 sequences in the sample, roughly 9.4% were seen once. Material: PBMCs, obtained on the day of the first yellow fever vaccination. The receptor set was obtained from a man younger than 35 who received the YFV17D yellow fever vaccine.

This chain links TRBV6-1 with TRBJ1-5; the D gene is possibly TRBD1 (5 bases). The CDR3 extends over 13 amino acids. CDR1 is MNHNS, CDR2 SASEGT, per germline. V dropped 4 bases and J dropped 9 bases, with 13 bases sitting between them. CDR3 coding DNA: TGTGCCAGCAGTGGCGGGGGTGTCATGCCCCAGCATTTT. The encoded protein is CASSGGGVMPQHF.

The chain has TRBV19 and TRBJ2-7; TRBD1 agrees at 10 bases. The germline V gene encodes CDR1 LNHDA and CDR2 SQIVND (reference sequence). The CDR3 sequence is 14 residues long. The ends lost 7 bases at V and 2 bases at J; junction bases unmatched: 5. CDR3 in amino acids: CASTSGTGAYEQYF. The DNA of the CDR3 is TGTGCCAGTACTTCCGGGACAGGGGCCTACGAGCAGTACTTC.

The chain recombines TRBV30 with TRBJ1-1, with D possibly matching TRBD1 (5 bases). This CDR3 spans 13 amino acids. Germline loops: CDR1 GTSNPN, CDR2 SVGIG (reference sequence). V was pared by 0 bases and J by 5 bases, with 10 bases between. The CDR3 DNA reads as TGTGCCTGGAGTGTACCCCAGGGTACTGAAGCTTTCTTT. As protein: CAWSVPQGTEAFF.

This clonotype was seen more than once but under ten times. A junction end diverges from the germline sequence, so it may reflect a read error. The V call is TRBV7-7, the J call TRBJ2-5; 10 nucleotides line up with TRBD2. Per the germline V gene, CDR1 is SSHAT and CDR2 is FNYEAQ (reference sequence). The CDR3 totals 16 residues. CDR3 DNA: TGTGCTAGCAGCGCACAGCTAGCGGGGGTCGGGGAGACCCAGTACTTC. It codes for CASSAQLAGVGETQYF.

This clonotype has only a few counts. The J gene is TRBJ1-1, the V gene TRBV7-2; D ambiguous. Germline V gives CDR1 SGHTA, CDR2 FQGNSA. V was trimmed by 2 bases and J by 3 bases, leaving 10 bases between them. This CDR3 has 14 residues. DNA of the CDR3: TGTGCCAGCAGCTTAAACCAAGCGGACACTGAAGCTTTCTTT. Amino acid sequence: CASSLNQADTEAFF.

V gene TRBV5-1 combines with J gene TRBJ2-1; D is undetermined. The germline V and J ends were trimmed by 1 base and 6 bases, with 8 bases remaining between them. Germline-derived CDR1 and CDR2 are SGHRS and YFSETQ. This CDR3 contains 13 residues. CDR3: CASSLFQSNEQFF. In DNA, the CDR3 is TGCGCCAGCAGCTTGTTCCAATCCAATGAGCAGTTCTTC.

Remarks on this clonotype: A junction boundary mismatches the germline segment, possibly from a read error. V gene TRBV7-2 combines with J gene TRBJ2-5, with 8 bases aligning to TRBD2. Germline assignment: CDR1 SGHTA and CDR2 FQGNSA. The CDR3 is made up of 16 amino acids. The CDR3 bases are TGTGCCAGCAGCATTAACTTTTTCGGGGGGGAAGAGACCCTGTACTTC. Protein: CASSINFFGGEETLYF.

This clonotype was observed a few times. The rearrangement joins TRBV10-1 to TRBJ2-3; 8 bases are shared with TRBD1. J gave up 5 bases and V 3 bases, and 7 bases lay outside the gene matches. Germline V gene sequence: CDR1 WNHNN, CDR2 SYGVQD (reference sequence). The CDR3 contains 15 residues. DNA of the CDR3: TGCGCCAGCAGTGATCAAGGACAGGGCGGAGATACGCAGTATTTT. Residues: CASSDQGQGGDTQYF.

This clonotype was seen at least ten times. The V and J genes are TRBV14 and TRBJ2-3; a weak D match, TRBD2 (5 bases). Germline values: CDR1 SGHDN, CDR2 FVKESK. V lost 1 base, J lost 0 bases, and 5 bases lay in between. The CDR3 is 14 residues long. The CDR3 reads CASSQAGSTDTQYF. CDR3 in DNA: TGTGCCAGCAGCCAAGCGGGGAGCACAGATACGCAGTATTTT.

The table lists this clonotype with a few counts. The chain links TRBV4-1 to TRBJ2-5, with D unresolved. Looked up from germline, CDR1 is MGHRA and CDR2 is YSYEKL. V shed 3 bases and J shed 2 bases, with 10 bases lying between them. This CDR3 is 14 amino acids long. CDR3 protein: CASSQQTYQETQYF. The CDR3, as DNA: TGCGCCAGCAGCCAGCAGACCTATCAAGAGACCCAGTACTTC.

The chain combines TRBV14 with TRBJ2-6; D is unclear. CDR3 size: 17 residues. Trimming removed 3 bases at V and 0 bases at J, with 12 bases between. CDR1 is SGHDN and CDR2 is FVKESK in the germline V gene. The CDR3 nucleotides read TGTGCCAGCAGCCAGTGGATAGGGAACTCTGGGGCCAACGTCCTGACTTTC. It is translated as CASSQWIGNSGANVLTF. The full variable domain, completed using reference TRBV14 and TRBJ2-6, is EAGVTQFPSHSVIEKGQTVTLRCDPISGHDNLYWYRRVMGKEIKFLLHFVKESKQDESGMPNNRFLAERTGGTYSTLKVQPAELEDSGVYFCASSQWIGNSGANVLTFGAGSRLTVL.

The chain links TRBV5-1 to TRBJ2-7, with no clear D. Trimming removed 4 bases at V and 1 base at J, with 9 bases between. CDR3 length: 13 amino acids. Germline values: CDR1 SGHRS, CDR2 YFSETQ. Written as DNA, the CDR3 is TGCGCCAGCAGCACTCAGACATCCTACGAGCAGTACTTC. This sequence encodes CASSTQTSYEQYF.

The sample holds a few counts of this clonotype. The CDR3: CASSQEAGGWEQFF. DNA for the CDR3: TGCGCCAGCAGCCAAGAAGCAGGGGGCTGGGAGCAGTTCTTC. This chain links TRBV4-1 with TRBJ2-1; 8 bases are shared with TRBD1. Unmatched junction bases numbered 5, after V lost 0 bases and J lost 10 bases. CDR1 and CDR2 (germline): MGHRA, YSYEKL. There are 14 residues in the CDR3.

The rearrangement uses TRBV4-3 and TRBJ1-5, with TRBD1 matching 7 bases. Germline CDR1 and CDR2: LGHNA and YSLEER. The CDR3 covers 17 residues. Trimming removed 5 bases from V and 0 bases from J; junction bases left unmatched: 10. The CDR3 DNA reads TGCGCCAGCAGCGCCGGGACAGCGCCTTATAGCAATCAGCCCCAGCATTTT. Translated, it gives CASSAGTAPYSNQPQHF.

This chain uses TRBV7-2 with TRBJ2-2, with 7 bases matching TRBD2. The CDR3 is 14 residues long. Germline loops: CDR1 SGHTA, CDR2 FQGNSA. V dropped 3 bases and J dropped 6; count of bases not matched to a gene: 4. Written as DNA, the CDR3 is TGTGCCAGCAGCTTGGTCCGGGGGGCCGGGGAGCTGTTTTTT. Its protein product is CASSLVRGAGELFF.

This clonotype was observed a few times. The CDR3 here is CASSPMGASDTQYF. The CDR3 DNA sequence: TGTGCCAGCAGTCCTATGGGGGCCTCGGATACGCAGTATTTT. This chain connects TRBV27 to TRBJ2-3; a possible D gene is TRBD1 (6 bases). Germline V gene lookup returns CDR1 MNHEY and CDR2 SMNVEV (reference sequence). With 5 bases removed from V and 6 bases from J, the gap between germline ends came to 15 bases. The length of the CDR3 is 14 residues.

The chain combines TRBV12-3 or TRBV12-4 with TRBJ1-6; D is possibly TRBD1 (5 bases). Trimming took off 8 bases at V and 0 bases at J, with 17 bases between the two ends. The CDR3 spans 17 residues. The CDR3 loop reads CASRAGRTSSYNSPLHF. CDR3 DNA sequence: TGTGCCAGCCGCGCGGGGCGCACGAGCTCCTATAATTCACCCCTCCACTTT.

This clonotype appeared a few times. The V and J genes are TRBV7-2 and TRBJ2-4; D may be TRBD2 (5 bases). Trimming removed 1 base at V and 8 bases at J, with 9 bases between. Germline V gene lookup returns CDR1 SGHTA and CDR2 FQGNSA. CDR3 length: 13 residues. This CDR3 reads CASSLGRGDIQYF. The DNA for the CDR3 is TGTGCCAGCAGCTTAGGACGGGGAGACATTCAGTACTTC.

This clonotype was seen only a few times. CDR3 DNA: TGCGCCAGCAGCTTGGGGACTAGCGGGGTTGTCACAGATACGCAGTATTTT. It translates to CASSLGTSGVVTDTQYF. J is TRBJ2-3 and V is TRBV5-1; the match to TRBD2 covers 12 bases. Germline assignment: CDR1 SGHRS and CDR2 YFSETQ. Germline trimming cut 0 bases from V and 2 bases from J; bases unmatched to any gene: 4. The CDR3 length is 17 residues. Full variable domain (outside the CDR3, taken from reference TRBV5-1 and TRBJ2-3): KAGVTQTPRYLIKTRGQQVTLSCSPISGHRSVSWYQQTPGQGLQFLFEYFSETQRNKGNFPGRFSGRQFSNSRSEMNVSTLELGDSALYLCASSLGTSGVVTDTQYFGPGTRLTVL.

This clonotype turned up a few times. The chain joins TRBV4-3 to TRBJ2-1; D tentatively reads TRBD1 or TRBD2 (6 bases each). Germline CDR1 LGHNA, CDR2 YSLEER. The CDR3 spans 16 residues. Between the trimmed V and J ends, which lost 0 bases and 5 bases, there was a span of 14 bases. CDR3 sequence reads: CASSQDPEGGHNEQFF. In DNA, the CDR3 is TGCGCCAGCAGCCAAGATCCCGAGGGGGGCCACAATGAGCAGTTCTTC.

The CDR3 reads CASSLAVVSTDTQYF. The CDR3 coding sequence is TGCGCCAGCAGCTTGGCCGTGGTCAGCACAGATACGCAGTATTTT. The chain employs TRBV5-1 and TRBJ2-3; no clear D. The V end was cut by 0 bases, the J end by 0 bases, with 8 bases between. The CDR3 totals 15 residues. Per the germline V gene, CDR1 is SGHRS and CDR2 is YFSETQ.